The 6 T cell receptor beta chains given below trace back to one sample, sequenced in a study of cytomegalovirus exposure and HLA in healthy donors. This PCR relied on a set of 60 Vbeta primers and 13 Jbeta primers. Generated by immunoSEQ multiplex PCR, the TCRdb table keeps only in-frame clones and is missing some. The profile covers 200,000 to 250,000 clones, with less than 85% appearing a single time and approximately 0.6% taken by the ten largest. Input material: PBMCs. The receptors originated from a man between 18 and 35 years old in good health and CMV-seronegative.

This chain uses TRBV7-8 with TRBJ2-1, with 9 nucleotides matching TRBD2. Looked up from germline, CDR1 is SGHVS and CDR2 is FQNEAQ. Trimming at V came to 1 base and at J to 6 bases, leaving 4 bases not matched to a gene. CDR3 length: 15 residues. The DNA for the CDR3 is TGTGCCAGCAGCTTAGAACTAGCGGGTAGCAATGAGCAGTTCTTC. Encoded protein: CASSLELAGSNEQFF.

This chain joins TRBV29-1 and TRBJ1-2; possibly TRBD1 for D (6 bases). This CDR3 comprises 12 residues. Germline V gene data show CDR1 as SQVTM and CDR2 as ANQGSEA. The ends were cut back, 3 bases at V and 7 bases at J, with 12 bases in the middle. The CDR3: CSVDETGSGYTF. CDR3 nucleotides: TGCAGCGTTGATGAGACAGGTAGTGGCTACACCTTC. The complete variable domain, with remaining parts taken from reference TRBV29-1 and TRBJ1-2, reads SAVISQKPSRDICQRGTSLTIQCQVDSQVTMMFWYRQQPGQSLTLIATANQGSEATYESGFVIDKFPISRPNLTFSTLTVSNMSPEDSSIYLCSVDETGSGYTFGSGTRLTVV.

This sequence joins TRBV19 and TRBJ1-5; D might be TRBD1 (6 bases). Deletions cut 3 bases from V and 5 bases from J, with 11 bases between. From germline, CDR1 is LNHDA and CDR2 SQIVND (reference sequence). The CDR3 is made up of 14 amino acids. The CDR3 sequence is CASSIIGGHQPQHF. The CDR3 DNA reads TGTGCCAGTAGTATTATTGGGGGCCATCAGCCCCAGCATTTT.

The J gene is TRBJ2-3, the V gene TRBV7-2, with 13 bases lining up with TRBD2. Germline CDR1 and CDR2: SGHTA and FQGNSA. Trimming at V came to 5 bases and at J to 9 bases, leaving 8 bases not matched to a gene. This CDR3 is 15 amino acids long. The CDR3 region is CASSPRTSGRLTQYF. The CDR3, as DNA: TGTGCCAGCAGCCCGAGGACTAGCGGGAGACTGACGCAGTATTTT.

The V gene is TRBV7-3, the J gene TRBJ2-3; D is uncertain. The CDR3 totals 13 residues. Looked up from germline, CDR1 is SGHTA and CDR2 is FQGTGA. V lost 3 bases and J lost 1, with 5 bases in between. The CDR3 coding sequence is TGTGCCAGCAGCTTCGAGGGCACAGATACGCAGTATTTT. Its protein is CASSFEGTDTQYF.

The chain is built from TRBV15 and TRBJ2-7; 9 nucleotides agree with TRBD2. The ends lost 0 bases at V and 4 bases at J; junction bases unmatched: 7. From germline, CDR1 is LNHNV and CDR2 YYDKDF (reference sequence). The CDR3 totals 16 residues. The CDR3 bases are TGTGCCACCAGCAGAGATATGGCTAGCGGGAAATACGAGCAGTACTTC. Its protein is CATSRDMASGKYEQYF.